This TCR beta chain was recorded in a study of cytomegalovirus exposure and HLA in healthy donors. Overall study: Samples from HLA-typed donors yielded around 79 million unique TCRs in an early data release.

The PCR used 60 Vbeta and 13 Jbeta primers. In the original processing: An analysis that came later counted 77 million or so unique TCR beta chains, approximately 12 million shared. The data were produced by immunoSEQ multiplex PCR, yet TCRdb's version contains in-frame clones alone and is incomplete. V and J calls plus clone size are reproduced from that table; the DNA served to infer D and trimming. This table holds around 120,000 clones, around three quarters found once. General study results and limits: As a later analysis revealed, the rate of TCR association differed by HLA locus, with DRB1 most and HLA-C fewest.

This clone has only a few counts. Its matching antigen is unknown. This CDR3 is built from 15 residues. Trimming removed 2 bases from V and 0 bases from J; junction bases left unmatched: 2. Per germline, CDR1 LGHNA and CDR2 YSLEER. The rearrangement links TRBV4-3 to TRBJ1-1, with 8 positions matching TRBD1. Sequenced material: PBMCs. The receptor's source is a woman aged 40 to 55 in good health and CMV-seropositive. DNA for the CDR3: TGCGCCAGCAGCCAACACAGGGGGATGAACACTGAAGCTTTCTTT. It translates to CASSQHRGMNTEAFF.